This passage covers 17 T cell receptor beta chains from one sample sequenced in a study of early T cells in non-severe SARS-CoV-2 infection. TCRdb redid the calling of the 5' RACE reads with MiXCR, one entry per CDR3 protein. The sample shows 20,000 to 25,000 distinct CDR3 sequences, 5.7% of them seen only once. Sample: whole blood, taken at baseline. The receptors were gathered from an adult who was a healthcare worker with PCR-confirmed SARS-CoV-2 infection or an uninfected control (not recorded which).

This clonotype was counted ten times or more. The chain has TRBV2 and TRBJ1-1; weak D call: TRBD1 (6 bases). This CDR3 has 15 residues. Deletions cut 7 bases from V and 0 bases from J, with 15 bases between. Germline V gene lookup returns CDR1 SNHLY and CDR2 FYNNEI. As DNA, the CDR3 is TGTGCCAGCACCAAACAGGGCTTGATGAACACTGAAGCTTTCTTT. Translating gives CASTKQGLMNTEAFF.

In this sample, this clonotype turned up many times. The chain recombines TRBV18 with TRBJ2-7; 9 positions agree with TRBD1. Germline V gives CDR1 KGHSH, CDR2 LQKENI. V dropped 6 bases and J dropped 2; count of bases not matched to a gene: 5. There are 14 residues in the CDR3. CDR3 DNA sequence: TGTGCCAGCTCGCCGGGACAGGGAACCTACGAGCAGTACTTC. Encoded protein: CASSPGQGTYEQYF.

This clonotype was observed a few times. V and J are TRBV7-2 and TRBJ2-1, with D perhaps matching TRBD2 (6 bases). Trimming removed 3 bases from V and 2 bases from J, with 14 bases in between. The CDR3 loop spans 16 amino acids. In germline, CDR1 is SGHTA, CDR2 FQGNSA. The CDR3 nucleotides read TGTGCCAGCAGCTTCACCCGGGACTTGACCTACAATGAGCAGTTCTTC. Its translation is CASSFTRDLTYNEQFF. The full variable domain, rest sourced from reference TRBV7-2 and TRBJ2-1, is GAGVSQSPSNKVTEKGKDVELRCDPISGHTALYWYRQSLGQGLEFLIYFQGNSAPDKSGLPSDRFSAERTGGSVSTLTIQRTQQEDSAVYLCASSFTRDLTYNEQFFGPGTRLTVL.

This clonotype was seen more than once but under ten times. V gene TRBV20-1 combines with J gene TRBJ1-1; D uncertain. There are 12 residues in the CDR3. CDR1 DFQATT and CDR2 SNEGSKA come from the germline V gene (reference sequence). V lost 1 base and J lost 8, with 11 bases in between. CDR3 amino acids: CSARVPSPEAFF. For the CDR3, the DNA is TGCAGTGCTAGAGTTCCGTCGCCAGAAGCTTTCTTT.

This clonotype has just a few counts. The rearrangement joins TRBV12-3 or TRBV12-4 to TRBJ2-7, with TRBD2 matching 8 bases. The CDR3 loop spans 19 amino acids. J was trimmed by 4 bases and V by 6 bases; bases with no gene match: 23. The CDR3 DNA reads TGTGCCAGCAGGAACTCCGGGGGCTGGCGGGGGGACTTCCTATACGAGCAGTACTTC. As protein: CASRNSGGWRGDFLYEQYF.

This clonotype was observed many times. The chain has TRBV20-1 and TRBJ2-2; 7 bases fit TRBD1. CDR3 length: 14 amino acids. The V segment lost 3 bases and the J segment 3 bases; nucleotides outside the gene matches: 4. The V gene's germline CDR1 is DFQATT and CDR2 SNEGSKA (reference sequence). In nucleotides, the CDR3 is TGCAGTGCTAGTACCACAGGGGACACCGGGGAGCTGTTTTTT. This codes for CSASTTGDTGELFF.

The chain combines TRBV18 with TRBJ2-1; possible D gene TRBD1, 6 bases. With 3 bases removed from V and 3 bases from J, the gap between germline ends came to 6 bases. CDR3 length: 13 amino acids. CDR1 and CDR2 from the germline V gene are KGHSH and LQKENI. The CDR3 loop reads CASSPDSYNEQFF. The CDR3 DNA is TGTGCCAGCTCACCGGACAGCTACAATGAGCAGTTCTTC.

This clonotype was observed many times. V usage is TRBV5-1 and J usage is TRBJ2-1, with D perhaps TRBD2 (6 bases). Trimming removed 2 bases at V and 8 bases at J, with 20 bases between. This CDR3 has 16 amino acids. CDR1 and CDR2 from the germline V gene are SGHRS and YFSETQ. CDR3 residues: CASSFGTPPRAYEQFF. The CDR3 nucleotides are TGCGCCAGCAGCTTCGGGACTCCTCCACGGGCCTATGAGCAGTTCTTC.

This sequence joins TRBV7-2 and TRBJ2-3, with D maybe TRBD1 (5 bases). Trimming removed 5 bases from V and 4 bases from J, with 13 bases in between. The CDR3 sequence is 14 residues long. Germline lookup yields CDR1 SGHTA and CDR2 FQGNSA. The CDR3 region is CASSLQGFADTQYF. The CDR3 bases are TGTGCCAGCAGCCTCCAGGGTTTTGCAGATACGCAGTATTTT.

This clonotype has only a few counts. The DNA for the CDR3 is TGTGCCAGCAGCTTAGTTCGGGAGAACACCGGGGAGCTGTTTTTT. This translates into CASSLVRENTGELFF. The chain links TRBV7-2 to TRBJ2-2; a weak D match, TRBD2 (5 bases). The CDR3 contains 15 residues. V lost 1 base to trimming and J lost 1 base, with 7 bases between them. Germline assignment: CDR1 SGHTA and CDR2 FQGNSA.

This clonotype was seen ten or more times. The chain carries TRBV7-8 and TRBJ1-5, with 9 bases lining up with TRBD1. Germline CDR1 SGHVS, CDR2 FQNEAQ. The V segment lost 0 bases and the J segment 2 bases; nucleotides outside the gene matches: 2. The CDR3 is 16 amino acids. Here the CDR3 reads CASSLARTGGNQPQHF. The CDR3 DNA reads TGTGCCAGCAGCTTAGCGAGGACAGGGGGCAATCAGCCCCAGCATTTT. Full variable domain (remainder filled in from reference TRBV7-8 and TRBJ1-5): GAGVSQSPRYKVAKRGQDVALRCDPISGHVSLFWYQQALGQGPEFLTYFQNEAQLDKSGLPSDRFFAERPEGSVSTLKIQRTQQEDSAVYLCASSLARTGGNQPQHFGDGTRLSIL.

By share of the sample, this clonotype is medium-sized. This sequence joins TRBV7-2 and TRBJ1-2; D is undetermined. Germline V gene sequence: CDR1 SGHTA, CDR2 FQGNSA. V was clipped by 1 base and J by 7 bases, with 13 bases between them. The CDR3 loop spans 14 amino acids. In nucleotides, the CDR3 is TGTGCCAGCAGCTTAGATACATCAATTGGTGGCTACACCTTC. Translation: CASSLDTSIGGYTF.

The chain combines TRBV6-1 with TRBJ2-1, with a weak D call TRBD1 (6 bases). The CDR3 is made up of 15 amino acids. V was pared by 7 bases and J by 0 bases, with 13 bases between. CDR1 and CDR2 from the germline V gene are MNHNS and SASEGT. Written as DNA, the CDR3 is TGTGCCAGCAAGGGGACACTGAGCTCCTACAATGAGCAGTTCTTC. Translated, it gives CASKGTLSSYNEQFF.

This clonotype has a handful of counts. The chain joins TRBV2 to TRBJ2-2; D remains unclear. The V end was cut by 6 bases, the J end by 6 bases, with 17 bases between. Per germline, CDR1 SNHLY and CDR2 FYNNEI. CDR3 size: 15 residues. The CDR3: CASSENTPGSGELFF. CDR3 coding DNA: TGTGCCAGCAGCGAAAACACCCCTGGCTCCGGGGAGCTGTTTTTT.

This clonotype has more than one count but fewer than ten. An end of the junction differs from the germline gene, which may be a read error. The CDR3 reads CASGKGVTGERFF. CDR3 sequence (DNA): TGTGCCAGCGGTAAGGGTGTCACCGGGGAGCGGTTTTTT. V is TRBV9 and J is TRBJ2-2, with a possible D match to TRBD2 (5 bases). This CDR3 region has 13 residues. Germline loops: CDR1 SGDLS, CDR2 YYNGEE.

The chain is built from TRBV29-1 and TRBJ2-1; the match to TRBD1 covers 9 bases. Germline V CDR1 and CDR2: SQVTM, ANQGSEA. This CDR3 region has 15 residues. V gave up 7 bases and J gave up 7 bases; unmatched junction bases: 14. The CDR3 DNA is TGCAGCGCTGGGACAGGGAGGGACCTCCGGAATGAGCAGTTCTTC. This gives the protein CSAGTGRDLRNEQFF.

This clonotype was seen a handful of times. The rearrangement uses TRBV7-8 and TRBJ1-6; a weak D match, TRBD1 (5 bases). Per the germline V gene, CDR1 is SGHVS and CDR2 is FQNEAQ. This CDR3 is built from 20 residues. Trimming removed 0 bases at V and 0 bases at J, with 18 bases between. The CDR3 here is CASSLALPGPLSSYNSPLHF. The CDR3 nucleotides read TGTGCCAGCAGCTTAGCTTTACCGGGACCACTGAGCTCCTATAATTCACCCCTCCACTTT.